What follows describes a single T cell receptor (beta chain). The sample comes from a study of T cell responses to AZD1222 COVID-19 vaccine. The protocol was immunoSEQ multiplex PCR, while the TCRdb copy is restricted to in-frame clones and leaves out a portion. The table has about 69,000 clones, approximately 82% seen once; the top ten hold around a quarter. V lost 1 base, J lost 2 bases, and 12 bases lay in between. Germline CDR1 SGDLS, CDR2 YYNGEE. The CDR3 is made up of 15 amino acids. This clonotype was obtained from an adult who received the AZD1222 COVID-19 vaccine. The chain couples TRBV9 to TRBJ2-5; D not certain. Sequences were derived from peripheral blood, sampled 28 days after the second AZD1222 dose. The chain's CDR3 is CASSVSLANQETQYF. CDR3 nucleotides: TGTGCCAGCAGCGTAAGCCTCGCAAATCAAGAGACCCAGTACTTC.